The source of this T cell receptor beta chain is a study of long-term antiretroviral therapy in people with HIV. Study summary: About a decade before 2015, the earliest samples were taken when ART was typically delayed. Whole-study findings and limits: Although diversity increased after ART, it remained lower than in transplant donor controls. ART adherence was not documented, and neither viral resistance nor therapy changes had any data.

Notes on this clone: As yet, its antigen is unknown.

The V segment lost 6 bases and the J segment 0 bases; nucleotides outside the gene matches: 2. The CDR3 covers 15 residues. CDR1 is MNHNS and CDR2 is SASEGT in the germline V gene. Running of the v3.0 immunoSEQ assay took place at survey level. Clones were sequenced by immunoSEQ multiplex PCR, and TCRdb holds only the in-frame ones, with some missing. This sample has about 28,000 clones, with 85% to 95% found just once. This chain connects TRBV6-1 to TRBJ2-3; 11 bases are shared with TRBD1. This specimen was unsorted PBMCs, taken 5.3 years after starting antiretroviral therapy. The source is a man in his forties or fifties with HIV. The CDR3 DNA follows: TGTGCCAGCAGGGACAGGGGGCGAAGCACAGATACGCAGTATTTT. Amino acids: CASRDRGRSTDTQYF.